This is a list of T cell receptor beta chains from one sample in a study of vaccination effects on CD4 cells after COVID-19. Their target antigens are unknown. Sequencing used immunoSEQ multiplex PCR; TCRdb keeps in-frame clones, though not all of them. The data contain some 20,000 clones, around 70% of them seen just once; the ten biggest clones take up about 16%. Material: CD4+ T cells from PBMCs cultured with HCoV-229E spike peptides, obtained before COVID-19 vaccination. The receptors were sampled from a human donor who received a COVID-19 vaccine. Each CDR3 is given with its conserved first and last residue. A D gene is named only where the DNA matches it firmly. Some rows have no size entry. The others give once, few or many, or a class for an expanded clone.

d_call j_call clone_size v_call cdr3_nt cdr3_aa
NA TRBJ1-2 NA TRBV12-3/TRBV12-4 TGTGCCAGCAGACGGGATTCCCGTGGCTACACCTTC CASRRDSRGYTF
TRBD1 TRBJ2-1 NA TRBV18 TGTGCCAGCTCACGGAGGCTGGGACAGAACAATGAGCAGTTCTTC CASSRRLGQNNEQFF
NA TRBJ2-7 NA TRBV29-1 TGCAGCGTTGCTACCATTTCAGAGCAGTACTTC CSVATISEQYF
TRBD2 TRBJ2-7 NA TRBV6-5 TGTGCCAGCAGTTACTCGACGGGACTAACCTACGAGCAGTACTTC CASSYSTGLTYEQYF
TRBD2 TRBJ2-3 NA TRBV24-1 TGTGCCACCAGTGACTACGGGACTAGCGAGGTAGATGATACGCAGTATTTT CATSDYGTSEVDDTQYF
NA TRBJ1-1 few TRBV6-5 TGTGCCAGCAGTTCGACCAGGGTGAACACTGAAGCTTTCTTT CASSSTRVNTEAFF
NA TRBJ2-5 NA TRBV7-6 TGTGCCAGCAGCAACAGGCAAGAGACCCAGTACTTC CASSNRQETQYF
TRBD2 TRBJ2-2 NA TRBV5-6 TGTGCCAGCAGCAACGGACTAGCGTACACCGGGGAGCTGTTTTTT CASSNGLAYTGELFF
NA TRBJ1-4 NA TRBV4-1 TGCGCCAGCAGCCAAGATCGAGGACAGGAAAAACTGTTTTTT CASSQDRGQEKLFF
TRBD2 TRBJ2-5 NA TRBV3-1/TRBV3-2 TGTGCCAGCAGCCAAATGACTAGCTCGGCCCAGTACTTC CASSQMTSSAQYF
TRBD1 TRBJ1-1 NA TRBV18 TGTGCCAGCTCAGACAGGGGGCTCACTGAAGCTTTCTTT CASSDRGLTEAFF
TRBD1 TRBJ1-3 few TRBV7-6 TGTGCCAGCAGCCCGAGACAGGGGTTGAGCTCTGGAAACACCATATATTTT CASSPRQGLSSGNTIYF
TRBD2 TRBJ2-7 NA TRBV7-2 TGTGCCAGCAGCTCGCAAGCGGGACCACACTACGAGCAGTACTTC CASSSQAGPHYEQYF
TRBD2 TRBJ2-3 once TRBV6-4 TGTGCCAGCAGTGACTCTAGCGGGGGGGCAGATACGCAGTATTTT CASSDSSGGADTQYF
NA TRBJ2-1 NA TRBV5-4 TGTGCCAGCAGCTTGCGAGGGGACCACAATGAGCAGTTCTTC CASSLRGDHNEQFF
NA TRBJ1-4 NA TRBV2 TGTGCCAGCAGGACAGGAGTGGAGTTTGAAAAACTGTTTTTT CASRTGVEFEKLFF
NA TRBJ2-5 once TRBV6-1 TGTGCCAGCAGTGAAGCTGGGGAGACCCAGTACTTC CASSEAGETQYF
TRBD1 TRBJ1-2 NA TRBV19 TGTGCCAGTAGTTCAGGACAGGAACTTAACTATGGCTACACCTTC CASSSGQELNYGYTF
TRBD1 TRBJ1-1 NA TRBV19 TGTGCCAGTAGTACGTCCGGGACAGGGGAGATGAACACTGAAGCTTTCTTT CASSTSGTGEMNTEAFF
TRBD1 TRBJ1-2 few TRBV3-1/TRBV3-2 TGTGCCAGCAGCTCCCGGGACAGGGGCTATGGCTACACCTTC CASSSRDRGYGYTF
NA TRBJ1-2 NA TRBV30 TGTGCCTGGTCGGGGAGTTTTAACTATGGCTACACCTTC CAWSGSFNYGYTF
TRBD2 TRBJ2-3 once TRBV3-1/TRBV3-2 TGTGCCAGCACCACACTAGCGGGGGGATTAGATACGCAGTATTTT CASTTLAGGLDTQYF
NA TRBJ2-3 NA TRBV3-1/TRBV3-2 TGTGCCAGCAGCCAAGCGAGTAGGGGTGGCACAGATACGCAGTATTTT CASSQASRGGTDTQYF
NA TRBJ1-1 NA TRBV12-3/TRBV12-4 TGTGCCACGTTCAACGGCCGGGGCACTGAAGCTTTCTTT CATFNGRGTEAFF
TRBD2 TRBJ2-2 NA TRBV15 TGTGCCACCAGCAGAGATCGGGTAGCGGGGGCCAGGAACACCGGGGAGCTGTTTTTT CATSRDRVAGARNTGELFF
NA TRBJ2-2 NA TRBV11-3 TGTGCCAGCAGCGCGACAGGATCGAACACCGGGGAGCTGTTTTTT CASSATGSNTGELFF
NA TRBJ2-5 NA TRBV5-1 TGCGCCAGCAGCTTAGGGGACCGATCCGGGCGAGAGACCCAGTACTTC CASSLGDRSGRETQYF
NA TRBJ2-6 NA TRBV24-1 TGTGCCACCAGTGATCCACGTCCTGGGGCCAACGTCCTGACTTTC CATSDPRPGANVLTF
NA TRBJ1-1 NA TRBV24-1 TGTGCCACTCGTAACAGGGCCGGTGAAGCTTTCTTT CATRNRAGEAFF
NA TRBJ2-1 NA TRBV19 TGTGCCAGTAGTATTCGGCAGGGCAATGAGCAGTTCTTC CASSIRQGNEQFF
NA TRBJ2-1 NA TRBV2 TGTGCCAGCAGACCCCGGACTGGCCCCAGGGGAGAGCAGTTCTTC CASRPRTGPRGEQFF
TRBD2 TRBJ2-5 NA TRBV30 TGTGCCTGGCAGGGACTACGCCGCCAAGAGACCCAGTACTTC CAWQGLRRQETQYF
NA TRBJ1-1 few TRBV2 TGTGCCAGCGTGACAGAGCGGCGGTTCAACACTGAAGCTTTCTTT CASVTERRFNTEAFF
TRBD1 TRBJ1-2 NA TRBV4-1 TGCGCCAGCAGCCAAGTCGGGACAGGGCTTAACTATGGCTACACCTTC CASSQVGTGLNYGYTF
NA TRBJ2-5 few TRBV6-4 TGTGCCAGCAGTGACTCCGGGGTCCCTCTTTGGGAGACCCAGTACTTC CASSDSGVPLWETQYF